This T cell receptor beta chain was recorded in a study of blood T cell repertoires in COVID-19. For the study at large: Sites in the United States, Italy and Spain provided acute and convalescent COVID-19 samples.

Per the authors' pipeline: Estimation of nucleated cell counts was performed using reference gene primer amplification. Repertoires were generated with immunoSEQ multiplex PCR, while TCRdb's copy carries only in-frame clones and drops some. The V and J calls and clone size were taken over from that table, and D and trimming were inferred from the DNA. The sample carries about 140,000 clones, approximately 82% recorded once. V lost 11 bases and J lost 8, with 15 bases in between. The germline V gene has CDR1 SNHLY and CDR2 FYNNEI. The CDR3 is 12 amino acids. The sequenced sample consisted of peripheral blood. The gene calls are TRBV2 and TRBJ1-4; D perhaps matches TRBD1 (5 bases). The clonotype comes from a human donor in a cohort sampled during active COVID-19. CDR3 sequence reads: CAGRRETEKLFF. CDR3 coding DNA: TGTGCCGGACGCAGGGAAACGGAAAAACTGTTTTTT. The full variable domain, completed using reference TRBV2 and TRBJ1-4, is EPEVTQTPSHQVTQMGQEVILRCVPISNHLYFYWYRQILGQKVEFLVSFYNNEISEKSEIFDDQFSVERPDGSNFTLKIRSTKLEDSAMYFCAGRRETEKLFFGSGTQLSVL.